This TCR beta chain was sequenced during a study of T cells in Graves' hyperthyroidism and ophthalmopathy. Worth noting for this clonotype: The antigen is not known.

Regions amplified from RNA transcripts were the TCR beta CDR3 regions. HTBI primers were used for first-round RT-PCR of the TCR CDR3. TCRdb redid the calling of the multiplex PCR reads with MiXCR, one entry per CDR3 protein. This table has more than 550,000 distinct CDR3 sequences, approximately 15% appearing once. Overall study findings and caveats: Most clonotypes expanded in thyroid above 0.001 were likewise present in blood.

From germline, CDR1 is DFQATT and CDR2 SNEGSKA (reference sequence). This CDR3 region has 13 residues. Trimming at V came to 3 bases and at J to 9 bases, leaving 8 bases not matched to a gene. The sequence came from a man between 45 and 60 years old with Graves' hyperthyroidism. The sequenced sample consisted of blood. The chain uses TRBV20-1 and TRBJ2-1; 7 bases are a match to TRBD2. CDR3 loop: CSASVAGVVEQFF. CDR3 nucleotides: TGCAGTGCTAGTGTGGCGGGAGTCGTTGAGCAGTTCTTC.